The 13 T cell receptor beta chains below all came from one sample that was sequenced in a study of brain T cells in children with intractable seizures. Specified time point: blood from clinic visit 5 months post-surgery; TSC patient then seizure free. Profiling relied on immunoSEQ multiplex PCR, and the TCRdb table lists in-frame clones only, not all of them. The repertoire holds 300,000 to 400,000 clones, with about 93% as singletons. Specimen: peripheral blood, collected approximately 5 months after surgery. Every receptor here comes from a boy under two years old with tuberous sclerosis and intractable seizures.

The CDR3 loop is CSASPGGYEQYF. The DNA for the CDR3 is TGCAGTGCTAGTCCGGGGGGTTACGAGCAGTACTTC. The chain couples TRBV20-1 to TRBJ2-7; TRBD2 agrees at 7 bases. Trimming at V came to 3 bases and at J to 4 bases, leaving 3 bases not matched to a gene. Germline assignment: CDR1 DFQATT and CDR2 SNEGSKA (reference sequence). There are 12 residues in the CDR3.

The chain employs TRBV19 and TRBJ2-7, with TRBD1 as a possible D gene (7 bases). V lost 9 bases and J lost 3, with 18 bases in between. This CDR3 is 14 amino acids long. Per germline, CDR1 LNHDA and CDR2 SQIVND (reference sequence). The CDR3: CASSAGSGGYEQYF. CDR3 coding DNA: TGTGCCAGCTCGGCGGGGTCAGGGGGCTACGAGCAGTACTTC. The full variable domain, rest sourced from reference TRBV19 and TRBJ2-7, is DGGITQSPKYLFRKEGQNVTLSCEQNLNHDAMYWYRQDPGQGLRLIYYSQIVNDFQKGDIAEGYSVSREKKESFPLTVTSAQKNPTAFYLCASSAGSGGYEQYFGPGTRLTVT.

The V and J genes are TRBV7-8 and TRBJ1-2; 8 bases align to TRBD1. Germline V gene lookup returns CDR1 SGHVS and CDR2 FQNEAQ. V lost 2 bases, J lost 7 bases, and 18 bases stayed unmatched. CDR3 size: 18 residues. CDR3 residues: CASSLQLPGTGRSSGYTF. The CDR3 DNA reads as TGTGCCAGCAGCTTACAACTTCCCGGGACAGGAAGGTCGTCTGGCTACACCTTC.

This chain links TRBV18 with TRBJ1-1; D perhaps matches TRBD1 (6 bases). V dropped 3 bases and J dropped 0 bases, with 14 bases sitting between them. This CDR3 has 16 residues. The germline CDR1 and CDR2 sequences are KGHSH and LQKENI. The CDR3 DNA is TGTGCCAGCTCACCGCGTGTTACAGGGCTGAACACTGAAGCTTTCTTT. Translated, it gives CASSPRVTGLNTEAFF.

The chain has TRBV24-1 and TRBJ2-1, with 9 nucleotides matching TRBD1. V trimming: 5 bases; J trimming: 5 bases; junction bases outside the gene matches: 9. The CDR3 has 16 amino acids. Germline CDR1 KGHDR, CDR2 SFDVKD. DNA of the CDR3: TGTGCCACCAGTGTAGGGGGACAGGGAGACCACAATGAGCAGTTCTTC. Translated: CATSVGGQGDHNEQFF.

About this clone itself: This CDR3 is also generated by other DNA sequences in the sample. V is TRBV9 and J is TRBJ2-5; TRBD2 matches at 9 bases. Germline-derived CDR1 and CDR2 are SGDLS and YYNGEE. The CDR3 has 15 amino acids. The V segment lost 0 bases and the J segment 1 base; nucleotides outside the gene matches: 1. CDR3 in amino acids: CASSVVGLAQETQYF. The CDR3 DNA follows: TGTGCCAGCAGCGTAGTGGGACTAGCCCAAGAGACCCAGTACTTC.

The chain carries TRBV30 and TRBJ2-1, with D tentatively TRBD2 (6 bases). CDR3 size: 15 residues. Trimming removed 2 bases at V and 1 base at J, with 12 bases between. Germline CDR1 reads GTSNPN; CDR2 reads SVGIG (reference sequence). CDR3 nucleotides: TGTGCCTGGAGTATTTCCGGGACTTCCTACAATGAGCAGTTCTTC. This translates into CAWSISGTSYNEQFF.

The rearrangement uses TRBV11-3 and TRBJ1-1, with unresolved D. Deletions cut 2 bases from V and 7 bases from J, with 11 bases between. CDR3 length: 13 amino acids. CDR1 and CDR2 from the germline V gene are SGHNT and YENEEA. CDR3 coding DNA: TGTGCCAGCAGCTTAACGTGGCCAGTTGAAGCTTTCTTT. This gives the protein CASSLTWPVEAFF.

The chain joins TRBV12-3 or TRBV12-4 to TRBJ1-2, with 7 nucleotides matching TRBD1. The CDR3 length is 13 residues. V shed 8 bases, J shed 2 bases, and the junction held 5 bases outside the gene matches. The CDR3 protein is CASRLGQNYGYTF. The CDR3 region has the DNA TGTGCCAGCCGCCTGGGACAGAACTATGGCTACACCTTC.

The V and J genes are TRBV7-2 and TRBJ2-3; the match to TRBD2 covers 12 bases. The J segment lost 6 bases and the V segment lost 1 base, leaving 8 bases of the junction unmatched. The germline V gene has CDR1 SGHTA and CDR2 FQGNSA. The CDR3 sequence is 17 residues long. CDR3 DNA: TGTGCCAGCAGCTTAGATGAGGCTAGCGGGGGGGCCGATACGCAGTATTTT. Amino acids: CASSLDEASGGADTQYF.

This chain links TRBV11-2 with TRBJ1-1, with no clear D. Trimming took off 2 bases at V and 4 bases at J, with 11 bases between the two ends. CDR3 length equals 14 residues. CDR1 SGHAT and CDR2 FQNNGV come from the germline V gene. This chain's CDR3 is CASSLTRLVTEAFF. The CDR3 DNA reads as TGTGCCAGCAGCTTAACGCGCTTGGTCACTGAAGCTTTCTTT.

Remarks on this clone: Additional DNA sequences in this sample encode the identical CDR3. The chain recombines TRBV27 with TRBJ1-1; D is unresolved. CDR1 and CDR2 from the germline V gene are MNHEY and SMNVEV (reference sequence). V was pared by 2 bases and J by 0 bases, with 4 bases between. The CDR3 has 13 residues. CDR3 loop: CASSLGMNTEAFF. The CDR3 nucleotides read TGTGCCAGCAGTTTAGGGATGAACACTGAAGCTTTCTTT.

The rearrangement uses TRBV10-1 and TRBJ2-7; 8 bases fit TRBD2. J lost 7 bases, V lost 2 bases, and 7 bases had no gene match. The CDR3 sequence is 14 residues long. Germline CDR1 WNHNN, CDR2 SYGVQD (reference sequence). The CDR3 DNA is TGCGCCAGCAGTGAGGGTAGCGGGATGGGAGAGCAGTACTTC. Protein product: CASSEGSGMGEQYF.